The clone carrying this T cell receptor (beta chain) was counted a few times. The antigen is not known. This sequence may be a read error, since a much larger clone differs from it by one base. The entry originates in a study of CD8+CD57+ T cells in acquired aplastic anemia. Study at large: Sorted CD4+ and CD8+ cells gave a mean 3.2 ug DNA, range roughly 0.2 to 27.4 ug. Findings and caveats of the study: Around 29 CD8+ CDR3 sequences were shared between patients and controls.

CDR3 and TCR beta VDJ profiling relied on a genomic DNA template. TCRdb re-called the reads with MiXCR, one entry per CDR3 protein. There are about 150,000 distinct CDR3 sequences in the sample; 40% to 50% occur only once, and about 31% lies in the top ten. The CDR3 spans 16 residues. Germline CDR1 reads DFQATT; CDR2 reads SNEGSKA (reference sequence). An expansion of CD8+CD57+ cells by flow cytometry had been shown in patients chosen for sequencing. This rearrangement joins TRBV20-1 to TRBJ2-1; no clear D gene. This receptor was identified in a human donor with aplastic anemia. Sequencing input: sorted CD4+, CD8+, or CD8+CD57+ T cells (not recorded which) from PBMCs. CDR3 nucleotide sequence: TGCAGTGCTAGAGATCTAACGGCACTACCCCTCAATGACCAGTTCTTC. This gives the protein CSARDLTALPLNDQFF.